The clone carrying this TCR beta chain was detected a few times. Its target is not known. The sample comes from a study of cytomegalovirus exposure and HLA in healthy donors. Whole-study results and caveats: Cytomegalovirus status was reportedly diagnosed by the classifier with high sensitivity and specificity. Cytomegalovirus-associated status was assigned to about 170 TCR beta chains. The study dropped some indistinguishable V segments, TRBV6-2 and TRBV6-3 among them. TCR beta V segments were, for the most part, productive about 87% or about 30% of the time in an earlier analysis.

The V and J ends lost 1 base and 5 bases, in that order; junction bases with no gene match: 4. Looked up from germline, CDR1 is LNHDA and CDR2 is SQIVND (reference sequence). The CDR3 extends over 16 amino acids. It was with 60 Vbeta and 13 Jbeta primers that the PCR ran. TCRdb's table, derived via immunoSEQ multiplex PCR, lists solely in-frame clones and lacks some. Of tens of thousands of clones listed, approximately 71% are singletons. The rearrangement joins TRBV19 to TRBJ2-5; 13 nucleotides agree with TRBD2. The sequenced sample was PBMCs. This receptor was taken from a man in his fifties or sixties in good health and CMV-seronegative. The CDR3 reads CASSIAGTSGAETQYF. CDR3 nucleotides: TGTGCCAGTAGTATAGCCGGGACTAGCGGGGCGGAGACCCAGTACTTC.